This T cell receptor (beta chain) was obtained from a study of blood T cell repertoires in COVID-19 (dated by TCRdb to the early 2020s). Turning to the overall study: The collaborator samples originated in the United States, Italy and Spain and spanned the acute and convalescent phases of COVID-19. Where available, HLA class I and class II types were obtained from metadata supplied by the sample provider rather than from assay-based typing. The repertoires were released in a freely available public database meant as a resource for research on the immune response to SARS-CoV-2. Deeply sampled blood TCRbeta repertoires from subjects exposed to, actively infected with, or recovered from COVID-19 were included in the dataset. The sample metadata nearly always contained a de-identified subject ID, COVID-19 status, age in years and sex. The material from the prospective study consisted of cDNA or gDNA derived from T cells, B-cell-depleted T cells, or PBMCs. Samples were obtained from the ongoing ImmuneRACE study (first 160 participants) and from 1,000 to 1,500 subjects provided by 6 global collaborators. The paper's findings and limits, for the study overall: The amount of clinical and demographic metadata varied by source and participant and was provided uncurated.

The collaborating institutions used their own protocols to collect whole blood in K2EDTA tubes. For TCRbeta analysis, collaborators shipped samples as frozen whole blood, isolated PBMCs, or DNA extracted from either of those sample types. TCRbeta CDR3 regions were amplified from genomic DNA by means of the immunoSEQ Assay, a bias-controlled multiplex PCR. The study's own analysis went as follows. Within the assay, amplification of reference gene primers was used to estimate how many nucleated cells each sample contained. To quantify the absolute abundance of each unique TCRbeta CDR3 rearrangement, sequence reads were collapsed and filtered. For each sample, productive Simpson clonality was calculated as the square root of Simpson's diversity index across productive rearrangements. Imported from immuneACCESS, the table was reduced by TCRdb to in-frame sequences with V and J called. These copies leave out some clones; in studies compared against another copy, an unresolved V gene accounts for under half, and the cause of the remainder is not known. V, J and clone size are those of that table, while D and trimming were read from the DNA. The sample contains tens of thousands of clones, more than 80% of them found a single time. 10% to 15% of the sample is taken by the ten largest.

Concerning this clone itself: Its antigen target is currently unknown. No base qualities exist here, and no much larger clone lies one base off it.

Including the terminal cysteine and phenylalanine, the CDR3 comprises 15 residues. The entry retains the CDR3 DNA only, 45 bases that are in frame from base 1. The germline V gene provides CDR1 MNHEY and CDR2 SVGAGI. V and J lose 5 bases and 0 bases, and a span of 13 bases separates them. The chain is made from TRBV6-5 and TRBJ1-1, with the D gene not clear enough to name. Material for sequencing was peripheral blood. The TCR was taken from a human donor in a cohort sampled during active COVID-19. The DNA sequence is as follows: TGTGCCAGCAGTCGAGCGGGATCGATGAACACTGAAGCTTTCTTT. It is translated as CASSRAGSMNTEAFF.